This TCR beta chain derives from a study of beta chain features in type 1 diabetes. What was sequenced were expressed TCRB transcripts, since all of the isolated RNA had been reverse transcribed. Only in-frame clones appear in the TCRdb table, and some are missing; sequencing was by immunoSEQ multiplex PCR. The sample has a few hundred thousand clones; approximately 10% are singletons. This CDR3 contains 17 residues. V gave up 4 bases and J gave up 2 bases, with 19 bases separating them. Germline CDR1 SGDLS, CDR2 YYNGEE. This receptor was obtained from a woman aged 25 to 45 in good health. This chain uses TRBV9 with TRBJ2-1; D may be TRBD2 (5 bases). Sequencing used naive CD4+ T cells from blood. CDR3 amino acids: CASSSREGGLTYNEQFF. CDR3 in DNA: TGTGCCAGCAGCTCTCGGGAAGGCGGGTTAACCTACAATGAGCAGTTCTTC. The whole variable domain, remainder taken from reference TRBV9 and TRBJ2-1, is DSGVTQTPKHLITATGQRVTLRCSPRSGDLSVYWYQQSLDQGLQFLIQYYNGEERAKGNILERFSAQQFPDLHSELNLSSLELGDSALYFCASSSREGGLTYNEQFFGPGTRLTVL.